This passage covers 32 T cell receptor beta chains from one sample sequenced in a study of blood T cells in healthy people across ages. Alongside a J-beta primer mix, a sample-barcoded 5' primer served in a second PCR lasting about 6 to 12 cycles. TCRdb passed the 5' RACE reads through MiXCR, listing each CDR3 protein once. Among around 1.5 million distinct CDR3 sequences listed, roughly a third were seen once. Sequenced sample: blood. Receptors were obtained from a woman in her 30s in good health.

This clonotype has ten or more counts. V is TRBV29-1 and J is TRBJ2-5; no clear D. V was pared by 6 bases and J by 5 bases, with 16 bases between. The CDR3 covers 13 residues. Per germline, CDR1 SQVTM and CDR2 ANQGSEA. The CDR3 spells CSVGSSKRETQYF. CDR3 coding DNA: TGCAGCGTGGGTAGCTCTAAACGGGAGACCCAGTACTTC.

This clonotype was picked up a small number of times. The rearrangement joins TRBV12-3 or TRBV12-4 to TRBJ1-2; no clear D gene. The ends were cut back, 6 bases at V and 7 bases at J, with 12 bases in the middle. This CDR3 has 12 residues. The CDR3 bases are TGTGCCAGCAGGCGGCAGAGCGGTGGCTACACCTTC. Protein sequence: CASRRQSGGYTF.

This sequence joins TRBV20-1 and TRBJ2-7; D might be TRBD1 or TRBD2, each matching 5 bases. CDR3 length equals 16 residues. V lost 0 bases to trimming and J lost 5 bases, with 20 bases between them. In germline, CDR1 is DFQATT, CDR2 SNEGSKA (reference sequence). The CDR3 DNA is TGCAGTGCTAGAGATTTCGAGGGGTTGACGATCGACGAGCAGTACTTC. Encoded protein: CSARDFEGLTIDEQYF.

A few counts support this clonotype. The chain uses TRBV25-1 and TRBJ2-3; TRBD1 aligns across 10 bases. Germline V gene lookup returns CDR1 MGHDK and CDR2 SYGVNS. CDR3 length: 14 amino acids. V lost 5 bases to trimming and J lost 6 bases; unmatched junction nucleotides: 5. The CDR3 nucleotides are TGTGCCAGCAGTAAGGGACAGGGGAGGGATACGCAGTATTTT. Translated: CASSKGQGRDTQYF.

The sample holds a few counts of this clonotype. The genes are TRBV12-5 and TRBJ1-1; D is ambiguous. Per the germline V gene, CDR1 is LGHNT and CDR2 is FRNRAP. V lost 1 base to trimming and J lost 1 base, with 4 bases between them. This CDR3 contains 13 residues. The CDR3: CASGLDRNTEAFF. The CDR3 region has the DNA TGTGCTAGTGGTTTGGACAGGAACACTGAAGCTTTCTTT.

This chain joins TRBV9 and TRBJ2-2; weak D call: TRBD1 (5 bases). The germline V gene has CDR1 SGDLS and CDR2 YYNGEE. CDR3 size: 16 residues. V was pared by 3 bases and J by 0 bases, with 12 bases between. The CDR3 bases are TGTGCCAGCAGCGCAGAGGACAAATCGAACACCGGGGAGCTGTTTTTT. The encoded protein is CASSAEDKSNTGELFF.

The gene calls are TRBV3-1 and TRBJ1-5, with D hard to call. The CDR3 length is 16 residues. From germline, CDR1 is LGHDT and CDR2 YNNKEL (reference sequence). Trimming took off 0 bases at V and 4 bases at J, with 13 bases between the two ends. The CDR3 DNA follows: TGTGCCAGCAGCCAAGAACCCCCTGGAGGGAATCAGCCCCAGCATTTT. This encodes CASSQEPPGGNQPQHF.

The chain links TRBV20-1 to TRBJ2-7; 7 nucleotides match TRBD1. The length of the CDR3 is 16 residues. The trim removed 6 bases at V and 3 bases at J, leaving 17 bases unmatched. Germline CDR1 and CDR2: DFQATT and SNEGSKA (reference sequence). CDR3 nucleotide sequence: TGCAGTGCCCGTCCGGGACAGTCTAAAGCTTTCTACGAGCAGTACTTC. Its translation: CSARPGQSKAFYEQYF.

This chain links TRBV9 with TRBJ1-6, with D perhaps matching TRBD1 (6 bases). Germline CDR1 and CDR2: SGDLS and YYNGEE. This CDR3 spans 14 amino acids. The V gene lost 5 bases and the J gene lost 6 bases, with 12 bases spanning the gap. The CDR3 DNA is TGTGCCAGCAGGCCAGGGGAGACTAATTCACCCCTCCACTTT. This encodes CASRPGETNSPLHF.

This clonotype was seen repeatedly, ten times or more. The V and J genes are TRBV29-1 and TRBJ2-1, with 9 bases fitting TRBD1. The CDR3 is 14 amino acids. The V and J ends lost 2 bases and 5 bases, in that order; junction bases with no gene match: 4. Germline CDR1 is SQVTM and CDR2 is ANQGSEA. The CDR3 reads CSVENRGHDNEQFF. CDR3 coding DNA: TGCAGCGTTGAAAACAGGGGGCACGACAATGAGCAGTTCTTC.

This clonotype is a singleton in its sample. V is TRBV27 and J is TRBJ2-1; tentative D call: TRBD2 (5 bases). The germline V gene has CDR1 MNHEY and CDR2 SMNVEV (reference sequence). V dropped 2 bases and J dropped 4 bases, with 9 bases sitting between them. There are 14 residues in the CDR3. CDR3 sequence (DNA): TGTGCCAGCAGTTTAGTAGCGCAGTACAATGAGCAGTTCTTC. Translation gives CASSLVAQYNEQFF.

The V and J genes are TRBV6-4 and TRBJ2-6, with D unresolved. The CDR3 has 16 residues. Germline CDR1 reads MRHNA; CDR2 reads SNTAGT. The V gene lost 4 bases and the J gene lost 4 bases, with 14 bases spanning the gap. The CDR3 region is CASSASSSSGANVLTF. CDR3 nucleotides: TGTGCCAGCAGTGCCAGTAGCTCCTCCGGGGCCAACGTCCTGACTTTC.

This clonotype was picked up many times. The CDR3 DNA sequence: TGTGCCAGCAGCTACACCGGGGGGAACCAAGGACGGCGCTACGGCTACACCTTC. This sequence encodes CASSYTGGNQGRRYGYTF. The J gene is TRBJ1-2, the V gene TRBV7-9; a possible D gene is TRBD1 (5 bases). Trimming shortened V by 4 bases and J by 8 bases, and 29 bases separated the two germline ends. Germline values: CDR1 SEHNR, CDR2 FQNEAQ (reference sequence). The CDR3 is 18 residues long.

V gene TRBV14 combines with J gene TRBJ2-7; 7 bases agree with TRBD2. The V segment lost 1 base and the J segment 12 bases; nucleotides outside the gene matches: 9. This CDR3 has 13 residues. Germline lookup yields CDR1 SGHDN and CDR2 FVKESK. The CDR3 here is CASSQVGTTQMYF. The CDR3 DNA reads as TGTGCCAGCAGCCAAGTTGGGACTACCCAAATGTACTTC.

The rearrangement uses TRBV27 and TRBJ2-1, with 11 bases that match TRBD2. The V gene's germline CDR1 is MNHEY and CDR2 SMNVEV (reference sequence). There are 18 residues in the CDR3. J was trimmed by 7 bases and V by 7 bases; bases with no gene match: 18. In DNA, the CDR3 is TGTGCCAGCAATATGGGGGCGGAACTAGCGGGAGTCAGGAATGAGCAGTTCTTC. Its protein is CASNMGAELAGVRNEQFF.

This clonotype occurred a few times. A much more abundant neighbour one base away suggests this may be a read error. Written as DNA, the CDR3 is TGCACCAGCAGCCAACGGGACGGCTCCTACGAGCAGTACTTC. The encoded protein is CTSSQRDGSYEQYF. This chain uses TRBV4-1 with TRBJ2-7; D possibly matches TRBD1 or TRBD2 (5 bases each). The CDR3 contains 14 residues. Germline-derived CDR1 and CDR2 are MGHRA and YSYEKL.

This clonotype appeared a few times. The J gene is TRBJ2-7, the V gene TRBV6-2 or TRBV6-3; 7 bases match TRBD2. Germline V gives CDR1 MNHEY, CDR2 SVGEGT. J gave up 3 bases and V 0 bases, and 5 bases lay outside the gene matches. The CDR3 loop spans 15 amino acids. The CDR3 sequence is CASSYSGLADYEQYF. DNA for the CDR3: TGTGCCAGCAGTTACTCGGGTCTAGCGGACTACGAGCAGTACTTC.

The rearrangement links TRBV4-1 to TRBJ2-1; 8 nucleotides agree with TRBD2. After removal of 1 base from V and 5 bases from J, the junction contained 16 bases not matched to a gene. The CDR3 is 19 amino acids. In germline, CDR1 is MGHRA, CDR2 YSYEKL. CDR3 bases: TGCGCCAGCAGCCAAGCGGGAGCTACTGGTGGTAGCGGGAACAATGAGCAGTTCTTC. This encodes CASSQAGATGGSGNNEQFF.

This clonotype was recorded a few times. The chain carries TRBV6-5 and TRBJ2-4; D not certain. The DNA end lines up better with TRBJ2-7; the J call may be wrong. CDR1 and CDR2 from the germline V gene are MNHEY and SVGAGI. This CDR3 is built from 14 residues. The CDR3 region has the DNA TGTGCCAGCAGTTACGTGTCAGGAGCCTACGAGCAGTACTTC. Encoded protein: CASSYVSGAYEQYF.

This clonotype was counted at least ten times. CDR3 region: CASRGQGIGYTF. As DNA, the CDR3 is TGTGCCAGCAGGGGACAGGGTATTGGCTACACCTTC. This chain uses TRBV12-3 or TRBV12-4 with TRBJ1-2; 9 nucleotides agree with TRBD1. With 6 bases clipped from V and 7 bases from J, the junction kept 3 bases outside the gene matches. The CDR3 has 12 amino acids.

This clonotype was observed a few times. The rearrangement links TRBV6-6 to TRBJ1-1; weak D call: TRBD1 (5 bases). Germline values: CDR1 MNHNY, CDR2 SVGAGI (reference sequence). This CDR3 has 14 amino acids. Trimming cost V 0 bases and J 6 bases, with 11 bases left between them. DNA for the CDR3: TGTGCCAGCAGTTACTCGGCAGGGTTCGCTGAAGCTTTCTTT. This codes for CASSYSAGFAEAFF.

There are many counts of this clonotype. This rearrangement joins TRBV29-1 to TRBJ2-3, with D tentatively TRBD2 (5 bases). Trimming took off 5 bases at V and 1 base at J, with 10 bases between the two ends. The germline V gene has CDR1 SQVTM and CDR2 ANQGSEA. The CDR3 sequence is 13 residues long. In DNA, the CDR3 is TGCAGCGTTTCGGGGTATGGCACAGATACGCAGTATTTT. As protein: CSVSGYGTDTQYF.

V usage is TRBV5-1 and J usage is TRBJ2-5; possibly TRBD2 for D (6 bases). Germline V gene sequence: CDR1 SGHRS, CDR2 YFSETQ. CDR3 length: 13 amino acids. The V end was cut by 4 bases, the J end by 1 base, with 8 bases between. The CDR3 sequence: CASSRESQETQYF. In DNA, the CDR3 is TGCGCCAGCAGCCGGGAGTCCCAAGAGACCCAGTACTTC.

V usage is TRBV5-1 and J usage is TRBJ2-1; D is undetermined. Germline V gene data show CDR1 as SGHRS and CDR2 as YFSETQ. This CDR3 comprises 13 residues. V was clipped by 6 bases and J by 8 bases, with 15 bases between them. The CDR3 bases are TGCGCCAGCAAGGTCAAAGGGTTCGATGAGCAGTTCTTC. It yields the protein CASKVKGFDEQFF.

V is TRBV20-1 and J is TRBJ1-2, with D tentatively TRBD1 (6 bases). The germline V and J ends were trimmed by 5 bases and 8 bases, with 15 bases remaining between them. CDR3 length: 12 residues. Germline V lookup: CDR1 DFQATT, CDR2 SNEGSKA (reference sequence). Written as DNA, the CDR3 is TGCAGTGCTCCCACCATGACAGGCGGCTACACCTTC. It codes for CSAPTMTGGYTF.

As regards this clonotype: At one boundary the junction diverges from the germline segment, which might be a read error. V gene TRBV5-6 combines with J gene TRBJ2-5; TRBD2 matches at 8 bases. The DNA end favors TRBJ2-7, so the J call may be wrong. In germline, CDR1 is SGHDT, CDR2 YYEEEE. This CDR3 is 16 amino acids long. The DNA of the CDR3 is TGTGCCTGCAGCCCTGCGGGGGGACACACTAACTACGAGCAGTACTTC. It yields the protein CACSPAGGHTNYEQYF.

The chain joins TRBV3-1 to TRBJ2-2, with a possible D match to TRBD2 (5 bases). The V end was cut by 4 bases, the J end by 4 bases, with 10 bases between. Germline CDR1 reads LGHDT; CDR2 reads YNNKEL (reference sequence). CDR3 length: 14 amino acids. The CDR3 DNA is TGTGCCAGCAGCCCCCGGGGAAGCACCGGGGAGCTGTTTTTT. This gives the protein CASSPRGSTGELFF. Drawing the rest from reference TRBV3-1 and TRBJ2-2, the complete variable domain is DTAVSQTPKYLVTQMGNDKSIKCEQNLGHDTMYWYKQDSKKFLKIMFSYNNKELIINETVPNRFSPKSPDKAHLNLHINSLELGDSAVYFCASSPRGSTGELFFGEGSRLTVL.

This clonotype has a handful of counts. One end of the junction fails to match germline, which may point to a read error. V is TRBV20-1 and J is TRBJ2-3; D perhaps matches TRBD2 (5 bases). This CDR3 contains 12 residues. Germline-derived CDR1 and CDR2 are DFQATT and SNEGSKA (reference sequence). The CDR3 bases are TGCAGTGCTGGAGAGGGTGGTAATACGCAGTATTTT. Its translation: CSAGEGGNTQYF.

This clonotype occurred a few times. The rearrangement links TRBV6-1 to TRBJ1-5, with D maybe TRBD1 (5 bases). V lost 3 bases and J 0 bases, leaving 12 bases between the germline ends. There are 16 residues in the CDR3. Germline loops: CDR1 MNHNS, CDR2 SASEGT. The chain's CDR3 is CASSDLLQDSNQPQHF. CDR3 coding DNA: TGTGCCAGCAGTGACCTGTTACAGGATAGCAATCAGCCCCAGCATTTT.

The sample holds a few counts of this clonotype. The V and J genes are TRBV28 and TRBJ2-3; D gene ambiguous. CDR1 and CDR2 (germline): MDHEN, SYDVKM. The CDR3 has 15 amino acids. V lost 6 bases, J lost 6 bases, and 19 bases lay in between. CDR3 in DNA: TGTGCCAGCAGGGGCCTTTTGCAGGAAGGGGATACGCAGTATTTT. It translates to CASRGLLQEGDTQYF. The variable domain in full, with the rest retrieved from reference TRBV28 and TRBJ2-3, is DVKVTQSSRYLVKRTGEKVFLECVQDMDHENMFWYRQDPGLGLRLIYFSYDVKMKEKGDIPEGYSVSREKKERFSLILESASTNQTSMYLCASRGLLQEGDTQYFGPGTRLTVL.

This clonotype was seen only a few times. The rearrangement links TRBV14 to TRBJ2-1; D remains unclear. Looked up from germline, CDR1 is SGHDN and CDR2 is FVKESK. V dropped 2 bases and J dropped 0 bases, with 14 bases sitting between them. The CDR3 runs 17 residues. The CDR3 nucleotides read TGTGCCAGCAGCCAAAGTGCGGACCCCAGCTCCTACAATGAGCAGTTCTTC. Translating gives CASSQSADPSSYNEQFF.

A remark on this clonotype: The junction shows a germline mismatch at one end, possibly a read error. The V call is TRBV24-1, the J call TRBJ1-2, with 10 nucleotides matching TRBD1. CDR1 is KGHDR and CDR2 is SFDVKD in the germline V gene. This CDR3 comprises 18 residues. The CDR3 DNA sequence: TGTACCACCAGTGAATCACCGGGACAGGGGATCACTAACTATGGCTACACCTTC. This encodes CTTSESPGQGITNYGYTF.